This is a list of T cell receptor beta chains from one sample in a study of blood T cell repertoires in COVID-19. Clones were read by immunoSEQ multiplex PCR, and TCRdb kept only the in-frame ones, dropping some. This sample yields a few hundred thousand clones, of which roughly nine tenths are seen a single time; roughly 4.8% belongs to the top ten. Sequenced input: peripheral blood. These receptors were taken from a woman in her forties who had recovered from COVID-19. Both conserved end residues are part of each CDR3. D genes are given only for firm matches. Only part of the rows carry a size: once, few, many, or a class if the clone is expanded.

d_call j_call v_call clone_size cdr3_aa cdr3_nt
TRBD1 TRBJ1-1 TRBV28 - CASREPGQGNAFF TGTGCCAGCAGAGAACCGGGACAGGGAAACGCTTTCTTT
TRBD2 TRBJ2-3 TRBV10-3 - CAISDTSGRAKDRYTDTQYF TGTGCCATCAGTGATACTAGCGGGAGGGCCAAAGATCGTTACACAGATACGCAGTATTTT
TRBD2 TRBJ2-5 TRBV18 - CASSPRAGQETQYF TGTGCCAGCTCACCACGAGCGGGACAAGAGACCCAGTACTTC
- TRBJ1-3 TRBV7-9 - CASSLVSPSGNTIYF TGTGCCAGCAGCTTAGTTTCCCCGTCTGGAAACACCATATATTTT
- TRBJ1-2 TRBV19 - CASSEGQLYGYTF TGTGCCAGTAGCGAAGGACAGCTATATGGCTACACCTTC
- TRBJ1-6 TRBV6-5 once CASSYSSGGGDSPLHF TGTGCCAGCAGTTACTCGAGCGGGGGAGGGGACTCACCCCTCCACTTT
TRBD1 TRBJ1-1 TRBV10-1 - CASSWDRGTEAFF TGCGCCAGCAGCTGGGACAGGGGCACTGAAGCTTTCTTT
- TRBJ1-1 TRBV11-3 - CASAEAALLYTEAFF TGTGCCAGCGCGGAGGCAGCACTTCTATACACTGAAGCTTTCTTT
TRBD1 TRBJ1-2 TRBV4-1 - CASSIPGQGYGYTF TGCGCCAGCAGCATTCCGGGACAGGGCTATGGCTACACCTTC
- TRBJ2-1 TRBV6-1 - CASSESGGGRYNEQFF TGTGCCAGCAGTGAAAGTGGGGGGGGCCGTTACAATGAGCAGTTCTTC
- TRBJ2-6 TRBV11-2 - CASSFLADNSGANVLTF TGTGCCAGCAGCTTTCTAGCTGACAACTCTGGGGCCAACGTCCTGACTTTC
- TRBJ1-5 TRBV6-2/TRBV6-3 - CASSPRGHGNQPQHF TGTGCCAGCAGTCCGCGGGGGCATGGCAATCAGCCCCAGCATTTT
- TRBJ2-2 TRBV5-1 - CASSVAVTGELFF TGCGCCAGCAGCGTAGCGGTCACCGGGGAGCTGTTTTTT
TRBD1 TRBJ2-7 TRBV3-1/TRBV3-2 - CASSLSGTGGGEQYF TGTGCCAGCAGCCTCTCCGGGACAGGGGGCGGGGAGCAGTACTTC
TRBD2 TRBJ2-2 TRBV19 - CASAGLAGVVGELFF TGTGCCAGTGCGGGACTAGCGGGGGTGGTCGGGGAGCTGTTTTTT
- TRBJ1-1 TRBV19 once CASSQGDTEAFF TGTGCCAGTAGTCAGGGTGACACTGAAGCTTTCTTT
TRBD2 TRBJ2-1 TRBV11-3 - CASRSAAGTSGRSEQFF TGTGCCAGCAGATCTGCCGCGGGGACTAGCGGGAGAAGTGAGCAGTTCTTC
TRBD2 TRBJ2-5 TRBV6-5 - CASSYWGGETQYF TGTGCCAGCAGTTACTGGGGGGGGGAGACCCAGTACTTC
TRBD1 TRBJ2-5 TRBV7-3 - CASSLGTGAETQYF TGTGCCAGCAGCTTAGGAACAGGGGCCGAGACCCAGTACTTC
- TRBJ1-2 TRBV6-6 - CASSPQGNYGYTF TGTGCCAGCAGCCCACAGGGTAACTATGGCTACACCTTC
- TRBJ2-1 TRBV18 once CASSPPKGVNDNEQFF TGTGCCAGCTCACCACCGAAAGGGGTTAATGACAATGAGCAGTTCTTC
- TRBJ2-3 TRBV6-2/TRBV6-3 - CASSPTGVIGNTQYF TGTGCCAGCAGCCCTACAGGCGTTATTGGTAATACGCAGTATTTT
- TRBJ2-1 TRBV10-3 - CAIRGGGGRYNEQFF TGTGCCATCAGGGGAGGTGGGGGGAGGTACAATGAGCAGTTCTTC
TRBD1 TRBJ1-5 TRBV5-4 - CASSPGTDNQPQHF TGTGCCAGCAGCCCCGGGACAGACAATCAGCCCCAGCATTTT
- TRBJ1-6 TRBV2 - CASRGRGFGNSPLHF TGTGCCAGCAGGGGCAGGGGTTTCGGTAATTCACCCCTCCACTTT
TRBD1 TRBJ1-1 TRBV10-1 - CASSDPGTGGTEAFF TGCGCCAGCAGTGACCCCGGGACAGGGGGGACTGAAGCTTTCTTT
TRBD1 TRBJ1-2 TRBV7-9 once CASSSPGQGGYGYTF TGTGCCAGCAGCTCGCCGGGACAGGGGGGCTATGGCTACACCTTC
- TRBJ1-3 TRBV6-5 - CASSYGVSSGNTIYF TGTGCCAGCAGTTACGGAGTCAGCTCTGGAAACACCATATATTTT
- TRBJ2-1 TRBV7-2 - CASSLGARVNEQFF TGTGCCAGCAGCTTAGGGGCGCGAGTCAATGAGCAGTTCTTC
- TRBJ1-2 TRBV5-3 - CARSWFSEIYGYTF TGTGCCAGAAGCTGGTTTTCGGAGATATATGGCTACACCTTC
- TRBJ2-6 TRBV18 - CASSPETGANVLTF TGTGCCAGCTCACCTGAGACTGGGGCCAACGTCCTGACTTTC
- TRBJ2-3 TRBV28 - CASKWREDTQYF TGTGCCAGCAAATGGCGGGAAGATACGCAGTATTTT
- TRBJ1-3 TRBV28 - CASSPNRGVRNTIYF TGTGCCAGCAGTCCCAACCGGGGGGTGAGAAACACCATATATTTT
- TRBJ1-2 TRBV24-1 once CATSDPRVGYTF TGTGCCACCAGTGATCCCAGGGTTGGCTACACCTTC
TRBD2 TRBJ2-7 TRBV4-1 - CASSRGLAYEQYF TGCGCCAGCAGCCGGGGACTAGCCTACGAGCAGTACTTC
TRBD2 TRBJ2-5 TRBV20-1 - CSAIELAGDQETQYF TGCAGTGCTATTGAACTAGCGGGGGACCAAGAGACCCAGTACTTC
TRBD1 TRBJ2-5 TRBV3-1/TRBV3-2 - CASSQDGDRDRLTQYF TGTGCCAGCAGCCAAGATGGGGATCGGGACAGGCTGACCCAGTACTTC
TRBD1 TRBJ1-2 TRBV9 - CASSVEDRVGGYTF TGTGCCAGCAGCGTAGAGGACAGGGTTGGCGGCTACACCTTC
TRBD2 TRBJ2-2 TRBV7-2 - CASKGLASGELFF TGTGCCAGCAAGGGACTAGCGTCCGGGGAGCTGTTTTTT
- TRBJ2-3 TRBV5-1 - CASSLQGFGTDTQYF TGCGCCAGCAGCTTACAGGGTTTCGGCACAGATACGCAGTATTTT
TRBD1 TRBJ1-1 TRBV5-1 - CASSLQPDRGEAFF TGCGCCAGCAGCTTGCAACCGGACAGGGGTGAAGCTTTCTTT
TRBD2 TRBJ2-3 TRBV3-1/TRBV3-2 - CASSIIGGGADTQYF TGTGCCAGCAGTATTATCGGCGGGGGGGCAGATACGCAGTATTTT
- TRBJ1-2 TRBV11-1 once CASSLAGSGGYTF TGTGCCAGCAGCTTAGCGGGTTCAGGTGGCTACACCTTC
TRBD2 TRBJ2-3 TRBV19 - CASSIGLAGARTDTQYF TGTGCCAGTAGTATAGGACTAGCGGGGGCCCGCACAGATACGCAGTATTTT
- TRBJ1-2 TRBV5-4 - CASSLGGGFNYGYTF TGTGCCAGCAGCTTGGGAGGCGGTTTTAACTATGGCTACACCTTC
TRBD1 TRBJ2-2 TRBV12-5 few CASGLKGQGGTGELFF TGTGCTAGTGGTTTGAAGGGACAGGGTGGTACCGGGGAGCTGTTTTTT
TRBD1 TRBJ1-6 TRBV6-2/TRBV6-3 - CASSYPKQGIDSPLHF TGTGCCAGCAGTTACCCCAAACAGGGGATAGATTCACCCCTCCACTTT
- TRBJ2-5 TRBV10-3 - CAISSGSVEETQYF TGTGCCATCAGTAGCGGTTCGGTGGAAGAGACCCAGTACTTC
TRBD1 TRBJ1-6 TRBV5-1 - CASSLDGQDNSPLHF TGCGCCAGCAGCTTGGACGGACAGGATAATTCACCCCTCCACTTT
TRBD2 TRBJ2-1 TRBV3-1/TRBV3-2 once CASSQRGGRGEQFF TGTGCCAGCAGCCAGCGGGGGGGGCGAGGGGAGCAGTTCTTC
TRBD2 TRBJ2-5 TRBV6-5 - CASTATSGRETQYF TGTGCCAGCACCGCGACTAGCGGGAGAGAGACCCAGTACTTC
TRBD1 TRBJ1-1 TRBV7-2 - CASSPRTGWGEAFF TGTGCCAGCAGCCCCCGGACAGGGTGGGGCGAAGCTTTCTTT
TRBD2 TRBJ2-3 TRBV10-1 - CASSRTSRSDTQYF TGCGCCAGCTCCCGGACTAGCAGGTCAGATACGCAGTATTTT
TRBD1 TRBJ1-3 TRBV29-1 - CSVVPGQGNTIYF TGCAGCGTAGTCCCGGGACAGGGGAACACCATATATTTT
TRBD1 TRBJ1-5 TRBV9 - CASSGQGDNQPQHF TGTGCCAGCAGCGGACAGGGGGACAATCAGCCCCAGCATTTT
TRBD1 TRBJ1-2 TRBV2 - CASLFRGRSGYTF TGTGCCAGTCTCTTCAGGGGGAGGTCTGGCTACACCTTC
TRBD1 TRBJ1-2 TRBV4-3 - CASSQRGTGKPGYTF TGCGCCAGCAGCCAAAGAGGGACAGGGAAACCGGGCTACACCTTC
- TRBJ1-1 TRBV19 - CASTRRGSWTNTEAFF TGTGCCAGTACGCGAAGGGGCTCGTGGACGAACACTGAAGCTTTCTTT
- TRBJ1-2 TRBV30 - CAWSVQGWYGYTF TGTGCCTGGAGTGTACAGGGTTGGTATGGCTACACCTTC
- TRBJ1-1 TRBV3-1/TRBV3-2 - CASSQPRENEAFF TGTGCCAGCAGCCAACCCAGGGAAAATGAAGCTTTCTTT